This T cell receptor (beta chain) was retrieved from a study of blood T cells in healthy people across ages. Overall study results and limits: Diversity of TCR beta correlated strongly with naive T cell percentage.

With 4 bases clipped from V and 5 bases from J, the junction kept 5 bases outside the gene matches. Per germline, CDR1 SGHRS and CDR2 YFSETQ. The CDR3 contains 14 residues. A sample-barcoded 5' primer and a J-beta primer mix were used in a second PCR of roughly 6 to 11 cycles. TCRdb used MiXCR to reprocess the 5' RACE reads, holding one entry per CDR3 protein. The sample lists some 560,000 distinct CDR3 sequences, about a quarter occurring once. Details on this clonotype: Its specificity is unknown.

The sample was also reused in another study, on T cells of mothers and their children.

Input material: blood. The TCR sequence derives from a boy younger than 10 in good health. The V call is TRBV5-1, the J call TRBJ2-5, with TRBD2 matching 10 bases. The CDR3 here is CASSRTSGEETQYF. The CDR3 DNA sequence: TGCGCCAGCAGCAGGACTAGCGGAGAGGAGACCCAGTACTTC. The complete variable domain, with remaining parts taken from reference TRBV5-1 and TRBJ2-5, reads KAGVTQTPRYLIKTRGQQVTLSCSPISGHRSVSWYQQTPGQGLQFLFEYFSETQRNKGNFPGRFSGRQFSNSRSEMNVSTLELGDSALYLCASSRTSGEETQYFGPGTRLLVL.